Below, 11 T cell receptor beta chains from the same sample are listed, as sequenced in a study of human T cells and chemical hapten exposure. Time point in this sample: patch test 1, 2 weeks after DPC sensitization. Treatment in this sample: therapeutic diphenylcyclopropenone sensitization with weekly scalp DPC. TCRdb re-analysed the RACE reads in MiXCR, keeping a single row per CDR3 protein. The sample holds approximately 350,000 distinct CDR3 sequences, under 8% seen once. Sequenced material: whole blood, taken in connection with sensitization to the hapten diphenylcyclopropenone (DPC). These receptors all come from a young woman with alopecia areata. Some clones in this sample may be carry-over from other donors' samples.

This clonotype was counted ten times or more. The chain couples TRBV7-2 to TRBJ1-2, with no clear D. Trimming removed 2 bases at V and 8 bases at J, with 9 bases between. The CDR3 covers 12 residues. Germline CDR1 is SGHTA and CDR2 is FQGNSA. This chain's CDR3 is CASSLSPPGYTF. The CDR3, as DNA: TGTGCCAGCAGCTTATCCCCCCCCGGCTACACCTTC.

This clonotype was recorded at least ten times. The chain uses TRBV5-1 and TRBJ2-1, with D unclear. The CDR3 loop spans 14 amino acids. Trimming pared 0 bases from V and 0 bases from J, leaving 4 bases between. Germline V gives CDR1 SGHRS, CDR2 YFSETQ. CDR3 in amino acids: CASSLEGSYNEQFF. The CDR3 bases are TGCGCCAGCAGCTTGGAGGGCTCCTACAATGAGCAGTTCTTC. The full variable domain, completed using reference TRBV5-1 and TRBJ2-1, is KAGVTQTPRYLIKTRGQQVTLSCSPISGHRSVSWYQQTPGQGLQFLFEYFSETQRNKGNFPGRFSGRQFSNSRSEMNVSTLELGDSALYLCASSLEGSYNEQFFGPGTRLTVL.

This clonotype was detected many times. The chain has TRBV4-3 and TRBJ2-2; TRBD2 is a possible D gene (5 bases). CDR3 length: 16 amino acids. Germline V gene data show CDR1 as LGHNA and CDR2 as YSLEER. V was shortened by 3 bases and J by 3 bases, with 14 bases between the two germline ends. CDR3 in amino acids: CASSHQGGVDTGELFF. DNA for the CDR3: TGCGCCAGCAGCCATCAAGGAGGCGTCGACACCGGGGAGCTGTTTTTT.

Ten or more counts support this clonotype. The V call is TRBV4-3, the J call TRBJ1-1; D perhaps matches TRBD1 (6 bases). The CDR3 loop spans 14 amino acids. Trimming left V 1 base short and J 5 bases short, with 11 bases between. Germline lookup yields CDR1 LGHNA and CDR2 YSLEER. This CDR3 reads CASSQGTGRTEAFF. In DNA form, the CDR3 reads TGCGCCAGCAGCCAAGGCACAGGGAGAACTGAAGCTTTCTTT.

This clonotype was detected many times. This sequence joins TRBV6-5 and TRBJ1-1; D may be TRBD1 (6 bases). The CDR3 length is 14 residues. CDR1 and CDR2 (germline): MNHEY, SVGAGI. The V end was cut by 6 bases, the J end by 1 base, with 12 bases between. The chain's CDR3 is CASSWTESNTEAFF. CDR3 bases: TGTGCCAGCAGCTGGACAGAGTCGAACACTGAAGCTTTCTTT.

The chain is built from TRBV5-1 and TRBJ1-2; D not resolved. V lost 2 bases and J 4 bases, leaving 9 bases between the germline ends. The CDR3 is 13 residues long. CDR1 is SGHRS and CDR2 is YFSETQ in the germline V gene. CDR3 amino acids: CASSFDRTYGYTF. The CDR3 DNA reads TGCGCCAGCAGCTTCGACCGCACCTATGGCTACACCTTC.

This clonotype turned up a few times. V usage is TRBV24-1 and J usage is TRBJ2-6; D remains unclear. The ends were cut back, 1 base at V and 3 bases at J, with 9 bases in the middle. The CDR3 consists of 16 residues. Germline CDR1 is KGHDR and CDR2 is SFDVKD. CDR3 amino acids: CATSDLKADGANVLTF. CDR3 nucleotides: TGTGCCACCAGTGATTTAAAGGCTGATGGGGCCAACGTCCTGACTTTC.

This clonotype was seen repeatedly, ten times or more. The chain uses TRBV20-1 and TRBJ1-2; D call uncertain. The CDR3 runs 13 residues. The V end lost 6 bases, the J end lost 5 bases, and 16 bases lay between the germline ends. The germline gives CDR1 DFQATT, CDR2 SNEGSKA (reference sequence). The CDR3 DNA reads as TGCAGTGCCGATCCTAGGTTGGGGTATGGCTACACCTTC. Translating it yields CSADPRLGYGYTF.

This clonotype was detected many times. J is TRBJ1-5 and V is TRBV4-3; no clear D. Germline CDR1 and CDR2: LGHNA and YSLEER. V lost 0 bases, J lost 5 bases, and 14 bases lay in between. The length of the CDR3 is 16 residues. CDR3: CASSQDRSGSYQPQHF. The DNA for the CDR3 is TGCGCCAGCAGCCAAGATAGATCAGGAAGCTATCAGCCCCAGCATTTT.

This clonotype came up once. This sequence may be a read error, since a much larger clone differs from it by one base. The rearrangement uses TRBV6-5 and TRBJ2-3; tentatively, D is TRBD1 (6 bases). The germline V gene encodes CDR1 MNHEY and CDR2 SVGAGI. CDR3 length: 13 amino acids. V shed 8 bases and J shed 2 bases, with 11 bases lying between them. The CDR3 DNA follows: TGTGCCAGCGGTGAGGGGGTCACAGATACGCAGTATTTT. Translated: CASGEGVTDTQYF.

The chain has TRBV4-1 and TRBJ2-7, with D perhaps TRBD1 (5 bases). This CDR3 has 17 amino acids. Trimming removed 0 bases from V and 2 bases from J, with 17 bases in between. The germline CDR1 and CDR2 sequences are MGHRA and YSYEKL. The CDR3 region is CASSQDPGISEAYEQYF. CDR3 sequence (DNA): TGCGCCAGCAGCCAAGATCCAGGGATCTCAGAAGCCTACGAGCAGTACTTC.